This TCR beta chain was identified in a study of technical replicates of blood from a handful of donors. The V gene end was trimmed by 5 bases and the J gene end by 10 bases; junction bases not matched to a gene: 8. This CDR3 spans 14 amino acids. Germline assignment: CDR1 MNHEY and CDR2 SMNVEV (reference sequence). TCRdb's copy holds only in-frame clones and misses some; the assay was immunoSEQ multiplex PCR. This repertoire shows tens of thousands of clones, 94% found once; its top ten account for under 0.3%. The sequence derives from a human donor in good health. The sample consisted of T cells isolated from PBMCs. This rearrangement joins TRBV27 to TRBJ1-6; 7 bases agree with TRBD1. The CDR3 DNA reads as TGTGCCAGCAGTCCCTCTCCGACAGGGTCACCCCTCCACTTT. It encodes CASSPSPTGSPLHF.